This T cell receptor beta chain is drawn from a study of tumor-infiltrating lymphocytes in primary liver carcinoma. From unsorted bulk tissue weighing roughly 17-34 mg, DNA and RNA were co-extracted. Looked up from germline, CDR1 is LNHDA and CDR2 is SQIVND (reference sequence). V shed 7 bases and J shed 0 bases, with 12 bases lying between them. CDR3 length equals 14 residues. Total RNA (roughly 550 ng) served as template for TCR beta cDNA synthesis primed by a constant-region primer. Nested multiplex PCR, run for three rounds with slightly modified ARM-PCR, yielded TCR beta libraries. In the first two PCR rounds, TRBV1-TRBV30 forward primers were paired with a C-beta reverse primer, and each round lasted around 10 cycles. From the multiplex PCR reads, TCRdb called clonotypes with MiXCR, one entry per CDR3 protein. The sample gives approximately 79,000 distinct CDR3 sequences, 55% to 75% of which show up once; 25% to 35% is in the top ten.

This TCR derives from a middle-aged man with primary liver carcinoma and hepatitis B virus infection. This chain links TRBV19 with TRBJ1-1; tentatively, D is TRBD1 (6 bases). What was sequenced was liver tumor tissue from sampling region 4. Documented subset: tumor region T4, right-lateral pole. The CDR3: CASTQGQLNTEAFF. CDR3 nucleotides: TGTGCCAGTACCCAAGGACAGCTGAACACTGAAGCTTTCTTT.